This TCR beta chain was obtained from a study of blood T cell repertoires in COVID-19. The overall study: Donors in the United States, Italy and Spain gave samples during acute or convalescent COVID-19. The cDNA or gDNA used as material had been derived from T cells, B-cell-depleted T cells, or PBMCs.

This clone showed up just a few times. In the authors' methods: Estimation of nucleated cell counts was performed using reference gene primer amplification. Sequencing used immunoSEQ multiplex PCR; TCRdb keeps in-frame clones, though not all of them. V, J and clone size were drawn from that table, and D and trimming were deduced from the DNA. The data contain hundreds of thousands of clones, about 89% of them singletons. Sequenced sample: peripheral blood. The sequence was collected from a man in his forties with acute or convalescent COVID-19.

CDR3 loop: CASSITGGSNQPQHF. The CDR3, as DNA: TGTGCCAGCAGTATAACAGGGGGTAGCAATCAGCCCCAGCATTTT. This chain uses TRBV2 with TRBJ1-5; the match to TRBD1 covers 8 bases. This CDR3 contains 15 residues. Germline-derived CDR1 and CDR2 are SNHLY and FYNNEI. V was clipped by 5 bases and J by 0 bases; unmatched bases: 3.